Each of the 24 T cell receptor beta chains below was sequenced from the same sample in a study of OX40 agonist ivuxolimab in advanced cancers. The method was immunoSEQ multiplex PCR; TCRdb's version includes in-frame clones alone and lacks a portion of them. In the table there are 30,000 to 40,000 clones, more than 60% of which are singletons. The source was CD4+ or CD8+ T cells sorted from blood, collected in a trial of the OX40 agonist ivuxolimab. Every receptor here comes from an adult with an advanced solid tumor such as melanoma, head and neck, liver or kidney cancer.

The J gene is TRBJ2-4, the V gene TRBV5-1; TRBD1 matches 9 bases. The CDR3 is 20 residues long. V dropped 3 bases and J dropped 4; count of bases not matched to a gene: 20. Per the germline V gene, CDR1 is SGHRS and CDR2 is YFSETQ. The CDR3: CASSSTLSKDRGRGKNIQYF. DNA for the CDR3: TGCGCCAGCAGCTCGACCCTCTCAAAAGACAGGGGGAGAGGGAAAAACATTCAGTACTTC.

The chain employs TRBV7-2 and TRBJ2-1, with 9 bases lining up with TRBD2. Germline loops: CDR1 SGHTA, CDR2 FQGNSA. Unmatched junction bases numbered 4, after V lost 1 base and J lost 6 bases. The CDR3 extends over 15 amino acids. The DNA of the CDR3 is TGTGCCAGCAGCTTAGATGGCGGGGGGGGCAATGAGCAGTTCTTC. Translating gives CASSLDGGGGNEQFF.

V and J are TRBV5-4 and TRBJ2-1; TRBD1 agrees at 8 bases. The CDR3 sequence is 13 residues long. Germline-derived CDR1 and CDR2 are SGHNT and YYREEE (reference sequence). Trimming cost V 4 bases and J 5 bases; bases outside gene matches: 2. CDR3 amino acids: CASSRDRHNEQFF. As DNA, the CDR3 is TGTGCCAGCAGCCGGGACAGGCACAATGAGCAGTTCTTC.

The genes are TRBV7-9 and TRBJ2-1, with D tentatively TRBD1 (6 bases). This CDR3 contains 15 residues. Trimming cost V 4 bases and J 8 bases, with 18 bases left between them. Germline V gene lookup returns CDR1 SEHNR and CDR2 FQNEAQ (reference sequence). Here the CDR3 reads CASSSMGASTYEQFF. The CDR3 DNA follows: TGTGCCAGCAGCTCGATGGGGGCTTCGACATATGAGCAGTTCTTC.

This rearrangement joins TRBV2 to TRBJ1-2, with TRBD1 matching 10 bases. V lost 6 bases to trimming and J lost 2 bases; unmatched junction nucleotides: 3. Germline V CDR1 and CDR2: SNHLY, FYNNEI. The CDR3 has 14 amino acids. The CDR3, as DNA: TGTGCCAGCAGCTCGGGACAGGGGAACTATGGCTACACCTTC. Translated: CASSSGQGNYGYTF.

This chain uses TRBV18 with TRBJ2-1, with D tentatively TRBD1 or TRBD2 (5 bases each). The CDR3 totals 12 residues. V was cut by 2 bases and J by 9 bases, with 8 bases left in between. The germline V gene encodes CDR1 KGHSH and CDR2 LQKENI. The CDR3 reads CASSPGGIEQFF. CDR3 nucleotide sequence: TGTGCCAGCTCACCAGGGGGAATTGAGCAGTTCTTC.

As concerns this clone: The same CDR3 is also encoded by other DNA sequences in this sample. The V gene is TRBV4-1, the J gene TRBJ2-7; D is perhaps TRBD2 (7 bases). The CDR3 covers 15 residues. Per the germline V gene, CDR1 is MGHRA and CDR2 is YSYEKL. Trimming removed 1 base at V and 4 bases at J, with 14 bases between. CDR3 protein: CASSQGGRGAYEQYF. CDR3 nucleotides: TGCGCCAGCAGCCAAGGGGGTCGGGGGGCATACGAGCAGTACTTC.

This clone was seen more than once but under ten times. The V gene is TRBV6-6, the J gene TRBJ2-5, with a tentative D call TRBD2 (5 bases). CDR3 length equals 14 residues. Germline values: CDR1 MNHNY, CDR2 SVGAGI (reference sequence). V lost 0 bases and J 5 bases, leaving 10 bases between the germline ends. The CDR3 region has the DNA TGTGCCAGCAGTTACTCACGGGGTCCTGAGACCCAGTACTTC. Translating gives CASSYSRGPETQYF.

The chain couples TRBV4-1 to TRBJ2-6, with TRBD1 identical over 9 bases. Germline CDR1 reads MGHRA; CDR2 reads YSYEKL. The CDR3 extends over 19 amino acids. The junction had 8 bases not matched to a gene; V was cut back by 1 base and J by 1 base. The CDR3 coding sequence is TGCGCCAGCAGCCAAGTAGGGACAGGGAGGATTTCTGGGGCCAACGTCCTGACTTTC. It yields the protein CASSQVGTGRISGANVLTF.

This rearrangement joins TRBV19 to TRBJ2-2, with 9 bases aligning to TRBD1. The V segment lost 10 bases and the J segment 3 bases; nucleotides outside the gene matches: 3. Germline assignment: CDR1 LNHDA and CDR2 SQIVND (reference sequence). The CDR3 contains 13 residues. The CDR3 protein is CATGQGYTGELFF. The CDR3, as DNA: TGTGCCACTGGACAGGGGTACACCGGGGAGCTGTTTTTT.

The table lists this clone with a few counts. This rearrangement joins TRBV7-3 to TRBJ1-2; TRBD1 matches 7 bases. The CDR3 contains 14 residues. The V gene end was trimmed by 5 bases and the J gene end by 4 bases; junction bases not matched to a gene: 7. The germline V gene has CDR1 SGHTA and CDR2 FQGTGA. Written as DNA, the CDR3 is TGTGCCAGCAGCCCCGGGGGACAGCTCTATGGCTACACCTTC. Protein: CASSPGGQLYGYTF.

The chain employs TRBV11-1 and TRBJ1-1; no clear D. This CDR3 comprises 15 residues. CDR1 is SGHAT and CDR2 is FQDESV in the germline V gene (reference sequence). Trimming cost V 0 bases and J 6 bases, with 14 bases left between them. In DNA, the CDR3 is TGTGCCAGCAGCTTAGCGGGGAATATGGGTGCTGAAGCTTTCTTT. It specifies CASSLAGNMGAEAFF.

This chain connects TRBV6-5 to TRBJ2-7; 9 positions match TRBD1. The germline CDR1 and CDR2 sequences are MNHEY and SVGAGI. This CDR3 contains 15 residues. V lost 6 bases to trimming and J lost 3 bases; unmatched junction nucleotides: 9. CDR3 in DNA: TGTGCCAGCAGGTTCCGGGACAGGGCATTCTACGAGCAGTACTTC. Protein product: CASRFRDRAFYEQYF.

This clone was observed a single time. J is TRBJ2-1 and V is TRBV5-1; 7 nucleotides line up with TRBD2. The J segment lost 3 bases and the V segment lost 0 bases, leaving 3 bases of the junction unmatched. This CDR3 has 15 residues. Germline CDR1 is SGHRS and CDR2 is YFSETQ. CDR3 nucleotide sequence: TGCGCCAGCAGCTTGGAGCGGGGTTACTACAATGAGCAGTTCTTC. Protein product: CASSLERGYYNEQFF.

The chain recombines TRBV30 with TRBJ1-2, with TRBD1 identical over 7 bases. The CDR3 extends over 17 amino acids. Germline V gene lookup returns CDR1 GTSNPN and CDR2 SVGIG (reference sequence). V lost 4 bases to trimming and J lost 8 bases; unmatched junction nucleotides: 22. This chain's CDR3 is CAWTTYQGRGILGGYTF. The CDR3 region has the DNA TGTGCCTGGACCACCTATCAGGGCAGGGGGATTCTCGGCGGCTACACCTTC.

This chain connects TRBV5-4 to TRBJ1-1; D not resolved. Germline values: CDR1 SGHNT, CDR2 YYREEE (reference sequence). CDR3 length: 14 amino acids. V lost 2 bases and J 5 bases, leaving 13 bases between the germline ends. The CDR3 sequence is CASSFEGLQTEAFF. The CDR3 nucleotides read TGTGCCAGCAGCTTTGAAGGACTTCAGACTGAAGCTTTCTTT.

This clone came up a few times. The rearrangement links TRBV6-4 to TRBJ1-5; D uncertain. V was pared by 3 bases and J by 8 bases, with 14 bases between. The CDR3 extends over 14 amino acids. The V gene's germline CDR1 is MRHNA and CDR2 SNTAGT. In DNA form, the CDR3 reads TGTGCCAGCAGTGAGAGCGAGTCGTATGAGCCCCAGCATTTT. Its translation: CASSESESYEPQHF.

In this sample, this clone turned up once. This chain uses TRBV15 with TRBJ2-1; 7 positions agree with TRBD1. The CDR3 is 15 amino acids. The germline V gene encodes CDR1 LNHNV and CDR2 YYDKDF (reference sequence). The junction had 3 bases not matched to a gene; V was cut back by 0 bases and J by 4 bases. The CDR3 nucleotides read TGTGCCACCAGCAGAGATGAGACAGGGTACAATGAGCAGTTCTTC. Residues: CATSRDETGYNEQFF.

The chain combines TRBV5-4 with TRBJ2-3; 9 bases fit TRBD1. With V trimmed by 7 bases and J by 6 bases, 9 bases remained unmatched. Germline lookup yields CDR1 SGHNT and CDR2 YYREEE (reference sequence). There are 14 residues in the CDR3. CDR3 in DNA: TGTGCCAGCCGGACAGGGGCCGGGGCCGATACGCAGTATTTT. This sequence encodes CASRTGAGADTQYF.

This clone is classed as medium-sized. This chain uses TRBV18 with TRBJ1-5; 9 positions agree with TRBD1. This CDR3 has 17 residues. Germline CDR1 and CDR2: KGHSH and LQKENI. V lost 4 bases and J lost 5; bases outside the gene matches: 12. CDR3: CASSLQGAWVPDQPQHF. DNA of the CDR3: TGTGCCAGCTCACTACAGGGGGCGTGGGTGCCTGATCAGCCCCAGCATTTT. Supplemented by reference TRBV18 and TRBJ1-5, the full variable domain reads NAGVMQNPRHLVRRRGQEARLRCSPMKGHSHVYWYRQLPEEGLKFMVYLQKENIIDESGMPKERFSAEFPKEGPSILRIQQVVRGDSAAYFCASSLQGAWVPDQPQHFGDGTRLSIL.

The V and J genes are TRBV10-3 and TRBJ2-5; the match to TRBD1 covers 9 bases. Trimming cost V 4 bases and J 6 bases; bases outside gene matches: 3. CDR3 length: 13 residues. Germline V gene lookup returns CDR1 ENHRY and CDR2 SYGVKD. The CDR3 here is CAISGTGEKTQYF. DNA of the CDR3: TGTGCCATCAGTGGGACAGGGGAAAAGACCCAGTACTTC.

The chain joins TRBV6-1 to TRBJ1-5, with a tentative D call TRBD1 (5 bases). The CDR3 runs 15 residues. Germline V gives CDR1 MNHNS, CDR2 SASEGT. Trimming took off 4 bases at V and 0 bases at J, with 10 bases between the two ends. The CDR3 loop reads CASSATVYSNQPQHF. Here the CDR3 DNA reads TGTGCCAGCAGTGCGACAGTTTATAGCAATCAGCCCCAGCATTTT.

The chain combines TRBV14 with TRBJ1-2; 10 positions match TRBD1. This CDR3 has 15 amino acids. Germline-derived CDR1 and CDR2 are SGHDN and FVKESK. Unmatched junction bases numbered 11, after V lost 6 bases and J lost 7 bases. The CDR3 coding sequence is TGTGCCAGCAGGGAAACCGGGACAGGGGCGACTGGCTACACCTTC. Translating gives CASRETGTGATGYTF.

Only a few counts were recorded for this clone. The gene calls are TRBV5-4 and TRBJ2-7; 11 positions agree with TRBD1. Germline V gene sequence: CDR1 SGHNT, CDR2 YYREEE (reference sequence). This CDR3 is built from 15 residues. J gave up 5 bases and V 1 base, and 5 bases lay outside the gene matches. CDR3 sequence reads: CASSLLGTGGDEQYF. CDR3 bases: TGTGCCAGCAGCTTGCTTGGGACAGGGGGGGACGAGCAGTACTTC.